The 18 T cell receptor beta chains reported below all come from one sample, sequenced in a study of CD8+ T cells in alopecia areata. Investigators isolated RNA and reverse transcribed it into cDNA to act as the sequencing template. Produced via immunoSEQ multiplex PCR; TCRdb's table is partial and in-frame only. The profile shows roughly 120,000 clones, 58% of them singletons. Stated treatment: oral pan-JAK inhibitor, 5-10 mg twice daily. This sample comprised CD8+ T cells sorted from blood, obtained at week 4, from a patient treated with tofacitinib. The receptors derive from a human donor with alopecia areata.

This clone was detected a few times. V gene TRBV27 combines with J gene TRBJ2-5; 7 bases fit TRBD2. There are 13 residues in the CDR3. The germline CDR1 and CDR2 sequences are MNHEY and SMNVEV (reference sequence). V was pared by 0 bases and J by 6 bases, with 1 base of the junction left unmatched. CDR3 protein: CASSLSGGKTQYF. In DNA form, the CDR3 reads TGTGCCAGCAGTTTATCGGGGGGGAAGACCCAGTACTTC.

The V gene is TRBV29-1, the J gene TRBJ2-5, with D uncertain. Trimming left V 2 bases short and J 2 bases short, with 6 bases between. This CDR3 contains 12 residues. The V gene's germline CDR1 is SQVTM and CDR2 ANQGSEA. As DNA, the CDR3 is TGCAGCGTTGAATTTATACAAGAGACCCAGTACTTC. It translates to CSVEFIQETQYF.

The chain links TRBV9 to TRBJ2-6; no clear D gene. The CDR3 runs to 15 residues. With 0 bases removed from V and 0 bases from J, the gap between germline ends came to 4 bases. From germline, CDR1 is SGDLS and CDR2 YYNGEE. CDR3 sequence: CASSVDNSGANVLTF. CDR3 sequence (DNA): TGTGCCAGCAGCGTAGACAACTCTGGGGCCAACGTCCTGACTTTC.

J is TRBJ1-4 and V is TRBV7-9; D is unresolved. Trimming took 1 base from V and 0 from J, leaving 9 bases between them. From germline, CDR1 is SEHNR and CDR2 FQNEAQ (reference sequence). This CDR3 contains 16 residues. Here the CDR3 reads CASSLVSYATNEKLFF. The CDR3 nucleotides read TGTGCCAGCAGCTTAGTGAGTTATGCAACTAATGAAAAACTGTTTTTT.

The chain joins TRBV19 to TRBJ2-7; D possibly matches TRBD1 or TRBD2 (5 bases each). Trimming cost V 5 bases and J 2 bases, with 10 bases left between them. The CDR3 consists of 13 residues. Germline assignment: CDR1 LNHDA and CDR2 SQIVND (reference sequence). CDR3 nucleotide sequence: TGTGCCAGTAGTTGGGACGGTACCTACGAGCAGTACTTC. It yields the protein CASSWDGTYEQYF.

The CDR3 region is CASTGGDLQETQYF. The DNA of the CDR3 is TGTGCCAGTACCGGCGGGGACCTCCAAGAGACCCAGTACTTC. The V and J genes are TRBV6-5 and TRBJ2-5, with D tentatively TRBD2 (6 bases). Germline-derived CDR1 and CDR2 are MNHEY and SVGAGI. V lost 9 bases and J 1 base, leaving 15 bases between the germline ends. This CDR3 is built from 14 residues.

This clone was detected a few times. The chain recombines TRBV4-1 with TRBJ2-3; 11 positions match TRBD2. The CDR3 is 18 amino acids. Unmatched junction bases numbered 8, after V lost 1 base and J lost 2 bases. Germline CDR1 and CDR2: MGHRA and YSYEKL. The CDR3 sequence is CASSQGLGTSGYTDTQYF. In DNA, the CDR3 is TGCGCCAGCAGCCAAGGACTAGGGACTAGCGGATACACAGATACGCAGTATTTT.

V gene TRBV25-1 combines with J gene TRBJ1-1, with D uncertain. The CDR3 runs to 10 residues. Germline V gene lookup returns CDR1 MGHDK and CDR2 SYGVNS. Deletions cut 8 bases from V and 8 bases from J, with 9 bases between. The CDR3 is CASRAAEAFF. DNA for the CDR3: TGTGCCAGCCGAGCTGCCGAAGCTTTCTTT.

The chain links TRBV30 to TRBJ1-2, with TRBD1 matching 7 bases. The CDR3 is 13 amino acids. Germline CDR1 is GTSNPN and CDR2 is SVGIG (reference sequence). With V trimmed by 5 bases and J by 5 bases, 8 bases remained unmatched. The CDR3 loop is CAWQGGGHYGYTF. In DNA form, the CDR3 reads TGTGCCTGGCAGGGGGGCGGCCATTATGGCTACACCTTC.

The chain combines TRBV7-8 with TRBJ2-2; D ambiguous. V gave up 5 bases and J gave up 6 bases, with 10 bases separating them. Germline-derived CDR1 and CDR2 are SGHVS and FQNEAQ. The CDR3 is made up of 13 amino acids. CDR3 sequence reads: CASSPISSGELFF. For the CDR3, the DNA is TGTGCCAGCAGCCCAATTTCATCCGGGGAGCTGTTTTTT.

This chain links TRBV6-4 with TRBJ2-1; perhaps D is TRBD1 or TRBD2 (5 bases each). The CDR3 runs 14 residues. CDR1 is MRHNA, CDR2 SNTAGT, per germline. Trimming left V 3 bases short and J 9 bases short, with 15 bases between. The CDR3 loop reads CASSEGLGVSEQFF. CDR3 coding DNA: TGTGCCAGCAGTGAAGGACTGGGGGTCAGTGAGCAGTTCTTC.

This clone was picked up a small number of times. The chain combines TRBV23-1 with TRBJ1-4; TRBD1 might be the D (5 bases). TRBV23-1 is identified as an open reading frame with a role that is uncertain. The CDR3 totals 14 residues. V shed 2 bases and J shed 5 bases, with 9 bases lying between them. The CDR3 protein is CASSQDSYNEKLFF. In DNA form, the CDR3 reads TGCGCCAGCAGTCAAGACAGTTACAATGAAAAACTGTTTTTT.

The chain employs TRBV27 and TRBJ2-2; D unclear. V shed 4 bases and J shed 0 bases, with 3 bases lying between them. Germline assignment: CDR1 MNHEY and CDR2 SMNVEV (reference sequence). This CDR3 has 13 residues. This CDR3 reads CASSSSNTGELFF. CDR3 nucleotide sequence: TGTGCCAGCAGTTCCTCGAACACCGGGGAGCTGTTTTTT.

The chain uses TRBV30 and TRBJ2-7; D is uncertain. Germline CDR1 and CDR2: GTSNPN and SVGIG (reference sequence). CDR3 length equals 13 residues. V shed 0 bases and J shed 0 bases, with 6 bases lying between them. The CDR3 DNA sequence: TGTGCCTGGAGTGTAACCCACTCCTACGAGCAGTACTTC. It is translated as CAWSVTHSYEQYF.

This chain uses TRBV2 with TRBJ2-7; 9 bases are shared with TRBD1. CDR3 length equals 15 residues. Germline V gives CDR1 SNHLY, CDR2 FYNNEI. J gave up 2 bases and V 7 bases, and 9 bases lay outside the gene matches. CDR3 in DNA: TGTGCCAGCATCCCGGACAGGGGTGTCACCTACGAGCAGTACTTC. Translating gives CASIPDRGVTYEQYF.

The rearrangement links TRBV20-1 to TRBJ1-1; a weak D match, TRBD1 (5 bases). Trimming took 1 base from V and 7 from J, leaving 7 bases between them. The CDR3 runs 11 residues. Germline lookup yields CDR1 DFQATT and CDR2 SNEGSKA (reference sequence). DNA of the CDR3: TGCAGTGCTAGAGGGGGCCTTGAAGCTTTCTTT. This codes for CSARGGLEAFF.

The V and J genes are TRBV11-2 and TRBJ2-3; a possible D gene is TRBD1 (5 bases). Per the germline V gene, CDR1 is SGHAT and CDR2 is FQNNGV. CDR3 length: 12 amino acids. V dropped 5 bases and J dropped 3 bases, with 6 bases sitting between them. CDR3 amino acids: CASSPGTDTQYF. CDR3 DNA: TGTGCCAGCAGCCCAGGGACAGATACGCAGTATTTT. Supplemented by reference TRBV11-2 and TRBJ2-3, the full variable domain reads EAGVAQSPRYKIIEKRQSVAFWCNPISGHATLYWYQQILGQGPKLLIQFQNNGVVDDSQLPKDRFSAERLKGVDSTLKIQPAKLEDSAVYLCASSPGTDTQYFGPGTRLTVL.

This rearrangement joins TRBV29-1 to TRBJ2-7; 10 bases are shared with TRBD1. V was clipped by 3 bases and J by 4 bases; unmatched bases: 9. This CDR3 has 15 residues. Germline V gene sequence: CDR1 SQVTM, CDR2 ANQGSEA. DNA of the CDR3: TGCAGCGTTGAGGAGGACAGGGGGTTTGGGTACGAGCAGTACTTC. It codes for CSVEEDRGFGYEQYF.